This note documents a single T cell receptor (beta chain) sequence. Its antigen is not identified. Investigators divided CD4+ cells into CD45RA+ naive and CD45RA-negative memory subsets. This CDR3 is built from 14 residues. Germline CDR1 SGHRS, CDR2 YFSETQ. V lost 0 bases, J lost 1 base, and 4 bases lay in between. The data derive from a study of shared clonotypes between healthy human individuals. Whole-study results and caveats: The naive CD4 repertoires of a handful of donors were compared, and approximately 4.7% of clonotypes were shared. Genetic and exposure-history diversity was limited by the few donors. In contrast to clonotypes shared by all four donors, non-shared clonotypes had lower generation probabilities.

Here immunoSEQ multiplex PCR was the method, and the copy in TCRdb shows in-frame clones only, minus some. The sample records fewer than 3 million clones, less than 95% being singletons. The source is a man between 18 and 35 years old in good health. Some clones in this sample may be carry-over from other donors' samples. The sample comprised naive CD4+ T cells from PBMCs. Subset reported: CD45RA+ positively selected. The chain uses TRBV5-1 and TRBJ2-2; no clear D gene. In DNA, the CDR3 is TGCGCCAGCAGCTTGGAGTTGAACACCGGGGAGCTGTTTTTT. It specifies CASSLELNTGELFF.